The rows below give T cell receptor beta chains drawn from one sample of a study of CD4 and CD8 cells across lung adenocarcinoma regions. TCRdb redid the calling of the PCR reads with MiXCR, one entry per CDR3 protein. The data show about 5,300 distinct CDR3 sequences, under 80% seen once. The specimen sequenced was CD4+ T cells from the center of a lung tumor. The receptors were gathered from a female donor with lung adenocarcinoma. The CD4 and CD8 labels of this study may be unreliable. Each CDR3 is given with its conserved first and last residue. D genes are given only for firm matches. Not all rows give a size; the values are once, few, many and, for expanded clones, a class.

d_call: TRBD2
j_call: TRBJ2-1
v_call: TRBV6-1
clone_size: NA
cdr3_aa: CASSETSIGEQFF
cdr3_nt: TGTGCCAGCAGTGAGACTAGCATCGGGGAGCAGTTCTTC

d_call: NA
j_call: TRBJ2-1
v_call: TRBV6-8
clone_size: NA
cdr3_aa: CASSYYDTPPLNEQFF
cdr3_nt: TGTGCCAGCAGTTACTACGATACCCCCCCTCTCAATGAGCAGTTCTTC

d_call: NA
j_call: TRBJ2-1
v_call: TRBV27
clone_size: NA
cdr3_aa: CASSPQLGRLGSSYNEQFF
cdr3_nt: TGTGCCAGCAGTCCTCAATTGGGGAGGTTAGGAAGCTCCTACAATGAGCAGTTCTTC

d_call: TRBD2
j_call: TRBJ2-3
v_call: TRBV12-3/TRBV12-4
clone_size: few
cdr3_aa: CASSRTSGATDTQYF
cdr3_nt: TGTGCCAGCAGTCGGACTAGCGGGGCCACAGATACGCAGTATTTT

d_call: NA
j_call: TRBJ1-4
v_call: TRBV27
clone_size: NA
cdr3_aa: CASTRVGTNEKLFF
cdr3_nt: TGTGCCAGCACAAGGGTGGGAACTAATGAAAAACTGTTTTTT

d_call: NA
j_call: TRBJ1-1
v_call: TRBV6-1
clone_size: few
cdr3_aa: CASSPERSKNTEAFF
cdr3_nt: TGTGCCAGCAGCCCCGAAAGGAGTAAAAACACTGAAGCTTTCTTT

d_call: NA
j_call: TRBJ1-1
v_call: TRBV6-1
clone_size: NA
cdr3_aa: CASSERALNTEAFF
cdr3_nt: TGTGCCAGCAGTGAAAGAGCGCTGAACACTGAAGCTTTCTTT

d_call: TRBD2
j_call: TRBJ2-1
v_call: TRBV6-1
clone_size: few
cdr3_aa: CASTPASGGYNEQFF
cdr3_nt: TGTGCCAGCACCCCAGCTAGCGGGGGCTACAATGAGCAGTTCTTC

d_call: TRBD2
j_call: TRBJ2-1
v_call: TRBV6-1
clone_size: NA
cdr3_aa: CASSAGTSGSNEQFF
cdr3_nt: TGTGCCAGCAGTGCCGGGACTAGCGGGAGCAATGAGCAGTTCTTC

d_call: TRBD2
j_call: TRBJ2-1
v_call: TRBV6-1
clone_size: few
cdr3_aa: CASSDLGTSGSYEQFF
cdr3_nt: TGTGCCAGCAGTGATTTAGGGACTAGCGGGAGTTATGAGCAGTTCTTC

d_call: NA
j_call: TRBJ2-1
v_call: TRBV7-8
clone_size: NA
cdr3_aa: CASSLARLSGNEQFF
cdr3_nt: TGTGCCAGCAGCTTAGCGCGGCTCAGTGGTAATGAGCAGTTCTTC